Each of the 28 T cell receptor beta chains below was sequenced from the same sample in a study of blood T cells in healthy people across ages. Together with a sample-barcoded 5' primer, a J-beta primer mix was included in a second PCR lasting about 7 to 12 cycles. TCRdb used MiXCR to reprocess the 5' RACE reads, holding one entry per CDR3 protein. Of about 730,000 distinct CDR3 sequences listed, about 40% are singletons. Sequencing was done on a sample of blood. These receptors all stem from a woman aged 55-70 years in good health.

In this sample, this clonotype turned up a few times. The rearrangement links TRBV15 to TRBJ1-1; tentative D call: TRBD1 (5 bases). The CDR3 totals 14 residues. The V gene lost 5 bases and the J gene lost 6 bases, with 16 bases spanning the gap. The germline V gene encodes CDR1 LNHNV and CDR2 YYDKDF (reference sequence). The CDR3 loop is CATSSTGGFAEAFF. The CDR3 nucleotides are TGTGCCACCAGCTCAACCGGGGGGTTCGCTGAAGCTTTCTTT.

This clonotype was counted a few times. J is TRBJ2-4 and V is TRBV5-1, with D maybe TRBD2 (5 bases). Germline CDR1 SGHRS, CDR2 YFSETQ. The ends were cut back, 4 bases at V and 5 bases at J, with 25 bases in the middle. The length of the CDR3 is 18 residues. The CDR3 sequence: CASSPAMTGTIGQNIQYF. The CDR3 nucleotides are TGCGCCAGCAGCCCAGCTATGACGGGAACTATAGGTCAAAACATTCAGTACTTC. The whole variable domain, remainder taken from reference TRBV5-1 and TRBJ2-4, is KAGVTQTPRYLIKTRGQQVTLSCSPISGHRSVSWYQQTPGQGLQFLFEYFSETQRNKGNFPGRFSGRQFSNSRSEMNVSTLELGDSALYLCASSPAMTGTIGQNIQYFGAGTRLSVL.

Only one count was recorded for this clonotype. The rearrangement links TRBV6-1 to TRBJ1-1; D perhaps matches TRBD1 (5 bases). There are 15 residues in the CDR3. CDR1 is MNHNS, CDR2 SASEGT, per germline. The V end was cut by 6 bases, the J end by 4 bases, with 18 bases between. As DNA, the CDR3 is TGTGCCAGCAGAGTTGCGTCGGGGGTAACCACTGAAGCTTTCTTT. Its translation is CASRVASGVTTEAFF.

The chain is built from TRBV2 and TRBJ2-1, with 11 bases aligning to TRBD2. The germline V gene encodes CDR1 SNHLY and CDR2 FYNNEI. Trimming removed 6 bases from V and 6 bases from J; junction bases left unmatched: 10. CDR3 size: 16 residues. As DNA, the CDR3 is TGTGCCAGCAGCGCCTTAGCGGGAGGGTATTTCAATGAGCAGTTCTTC. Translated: CASSALAGGYFNEQFF.

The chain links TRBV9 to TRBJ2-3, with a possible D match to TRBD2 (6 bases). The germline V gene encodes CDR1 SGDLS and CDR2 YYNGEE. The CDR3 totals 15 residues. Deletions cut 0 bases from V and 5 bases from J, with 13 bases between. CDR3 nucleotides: TGTGCCAGCAGCGTAGCTACGGGCGGGATAGATACGCAGTATTTT. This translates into CASSVATGGIDTQYF.

The CDR3 nucleotides read TGTGCCAGCAGCCAAATGCCGGGAGGAGGGGAAAAACTGTTTTTT. Protein product: CASSQMPGGGEKLFF. This chain uses TRBV3-1 with TRBJ1-4, with D unclear. The V and J ends lost 2 bases and 8 bases respectively, with 15 bases between them. The germline CDR1 and CDR2 sequences are LGHDT and YNNKEL (reference sequence). The CDR3 is 15 amino acids.

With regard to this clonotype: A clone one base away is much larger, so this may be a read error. CDR3 DNA: TGCAGCGCTGGAACAACTTCCTACGAGCAGTACTTC. This codes for CSAGTTSYEQYF. The chain joins TRBV29-1 to TRBJ2-7; no firm D call. The CDR3 loop spans 12 amino acids. V was shortened by 7 bases and J by 1 base, with 11 bases between the two germline ends. The germline V gene encodes CDR1 SQVTM and CDR2 ANQGSEA.

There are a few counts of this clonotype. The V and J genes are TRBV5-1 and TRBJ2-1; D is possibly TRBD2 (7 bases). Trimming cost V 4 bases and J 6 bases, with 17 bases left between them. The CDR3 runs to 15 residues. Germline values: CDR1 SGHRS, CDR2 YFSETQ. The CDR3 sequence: CASSIGGGARNEQFF. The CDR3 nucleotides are TGCGCCAGCAGCATTGGAGGGGGGGCTCGCAATGAGCAGTTCTTC.

CDR3 nucleotide sequence: TGTGCCAGCAGCCAATATCCCGGGACTAGCGGGGCGCAGTACTTC. Its translation: CASSQYPGTSGAQYF. This chain connects TRBV3-1 to TRBJ2-7; 13 positions agree with TRBD2. Per germline, CDR1 LGHDT and CDR2 YNNKEL (reference sequence). The ends lost 2 bases at V and 9 bases at J; junction bases unmatched: 7. The CDR3 has 15 amino acids.

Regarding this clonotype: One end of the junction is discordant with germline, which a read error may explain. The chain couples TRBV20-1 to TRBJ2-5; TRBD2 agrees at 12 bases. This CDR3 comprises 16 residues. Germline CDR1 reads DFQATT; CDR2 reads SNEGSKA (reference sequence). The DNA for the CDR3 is TGCGGTGCTACCGCTAGCGGGGGGGCGTACCAAGAGACCCAGTACTTC. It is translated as CGATASGGAYQETQYF.

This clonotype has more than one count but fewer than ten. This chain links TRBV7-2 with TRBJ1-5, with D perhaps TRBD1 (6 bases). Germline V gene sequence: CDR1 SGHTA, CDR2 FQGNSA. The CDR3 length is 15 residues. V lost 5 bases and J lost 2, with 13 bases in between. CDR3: CASSPQGTGNQPQHF. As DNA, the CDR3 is TGTGCCAGCAGCCCACAGGGTACGGGCAATCAGCCCCAGCATTTT.

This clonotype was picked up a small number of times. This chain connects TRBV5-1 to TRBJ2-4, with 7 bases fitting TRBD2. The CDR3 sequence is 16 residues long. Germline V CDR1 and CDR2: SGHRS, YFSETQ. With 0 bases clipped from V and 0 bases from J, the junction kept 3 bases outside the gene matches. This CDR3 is CASSLGAGVAKNIQYF. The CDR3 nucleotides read TGCGCCAGCAGCTTGGGTGCGGGAGTAGCCAAAAACATTCAGTACTTC.

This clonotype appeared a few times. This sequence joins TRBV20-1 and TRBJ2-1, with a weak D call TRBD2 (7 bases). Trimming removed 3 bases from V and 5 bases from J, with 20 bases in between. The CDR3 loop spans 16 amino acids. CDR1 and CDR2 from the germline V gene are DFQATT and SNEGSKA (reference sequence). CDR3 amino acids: CSARSPDGGRDNEQFF. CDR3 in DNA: TGCAGTGCTAGGTCCCCTGACGGGGGGCGGGACAATGAGCAGTTCTTC.

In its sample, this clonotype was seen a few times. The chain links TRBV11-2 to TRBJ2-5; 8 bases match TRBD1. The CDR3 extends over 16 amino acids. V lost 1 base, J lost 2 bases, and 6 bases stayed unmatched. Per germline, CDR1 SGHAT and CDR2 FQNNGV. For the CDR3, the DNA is TGTGCCAGCAGCTTAGGGCCCGGGACAGGTCAAGAGACCCAGTACTTC. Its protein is CASSLGPGTGQETQYF.

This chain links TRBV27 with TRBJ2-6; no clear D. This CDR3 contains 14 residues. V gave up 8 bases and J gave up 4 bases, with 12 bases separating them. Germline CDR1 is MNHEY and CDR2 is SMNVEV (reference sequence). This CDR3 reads CASGVVGGANVLTF. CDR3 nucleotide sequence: TGTGCCAGCGGTGTTGTTGGAGGGGCCAACGTCCTGACTTTC.

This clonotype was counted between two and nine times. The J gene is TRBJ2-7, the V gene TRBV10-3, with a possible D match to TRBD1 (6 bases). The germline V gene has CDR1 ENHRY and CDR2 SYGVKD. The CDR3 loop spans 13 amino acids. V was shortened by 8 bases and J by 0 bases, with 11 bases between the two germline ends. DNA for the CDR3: TGTGCCATCTCCGGACAGAGCTCCTACGAGCAGTACTTC. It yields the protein CAISGQSSYEQYF.

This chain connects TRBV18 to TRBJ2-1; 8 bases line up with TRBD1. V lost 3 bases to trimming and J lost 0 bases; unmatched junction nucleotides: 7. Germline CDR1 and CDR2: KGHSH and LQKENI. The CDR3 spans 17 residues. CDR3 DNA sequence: TGTGCCAGCTCACCGAGACAGGGGTCGAGCTCCTACAATGAGCAGTTCTTC. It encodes CASSPRQGSSSYNEQFF.

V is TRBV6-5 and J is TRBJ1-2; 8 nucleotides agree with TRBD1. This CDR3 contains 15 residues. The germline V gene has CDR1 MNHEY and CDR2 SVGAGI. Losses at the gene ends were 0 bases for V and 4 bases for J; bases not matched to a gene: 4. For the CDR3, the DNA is TGTGCCAGCAGTTACTCGGGACAGGTATTCTATGGCTACACCTTC. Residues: CASSYSGQVFYGYTF.

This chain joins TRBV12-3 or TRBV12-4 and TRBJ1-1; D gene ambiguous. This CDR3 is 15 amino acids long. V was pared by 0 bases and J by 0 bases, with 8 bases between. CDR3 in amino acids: CASSLAMVVNTEAFF. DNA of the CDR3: TGTGCCAGCAGTTTAGCCATGGTGGTGAACACTGAAGCTTTCTTT.

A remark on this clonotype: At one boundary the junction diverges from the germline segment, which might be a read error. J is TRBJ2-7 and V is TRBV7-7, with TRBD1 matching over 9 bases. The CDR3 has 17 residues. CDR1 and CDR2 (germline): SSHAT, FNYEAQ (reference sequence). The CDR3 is CASSFSPGTGHSYEQYF. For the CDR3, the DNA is TGTGCTAGCAGCTTTTCCCCCGGGACAGGGCATAGTTATGAGCAGTACTTC.

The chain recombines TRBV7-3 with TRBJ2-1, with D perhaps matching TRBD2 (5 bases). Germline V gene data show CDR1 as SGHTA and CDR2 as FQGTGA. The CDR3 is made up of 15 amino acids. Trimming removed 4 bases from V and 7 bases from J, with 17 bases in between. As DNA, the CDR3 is TGTGCCAGCAGCTCCCCGGCGGAGGTGGGGAATGAGCAGTTCTTC. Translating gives CASSSPAEVGNEQFF.

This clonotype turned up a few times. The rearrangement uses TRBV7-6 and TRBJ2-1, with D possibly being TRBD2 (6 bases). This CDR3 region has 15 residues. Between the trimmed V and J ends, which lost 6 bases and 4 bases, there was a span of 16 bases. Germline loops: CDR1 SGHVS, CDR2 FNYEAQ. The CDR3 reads CASSLTGEGYNEQFF. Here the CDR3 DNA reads TGTGCCAGCAGTCTGACGGGAGAGGGTTACAATGAGCAGTTCTTC.

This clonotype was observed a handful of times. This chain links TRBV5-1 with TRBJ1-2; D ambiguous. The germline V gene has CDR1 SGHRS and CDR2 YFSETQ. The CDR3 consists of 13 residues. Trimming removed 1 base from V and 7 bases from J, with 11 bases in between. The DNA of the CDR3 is TGCGCCAGCAGCTTGACCATAACTGGTGGCTACACCTTC. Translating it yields CASSLTITGGYTF.

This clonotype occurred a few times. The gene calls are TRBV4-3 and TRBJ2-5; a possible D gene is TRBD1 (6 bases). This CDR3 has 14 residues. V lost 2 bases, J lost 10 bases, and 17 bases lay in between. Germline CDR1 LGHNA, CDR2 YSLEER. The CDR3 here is CASSQQGPGFVQYF. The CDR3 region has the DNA TGCGCCAGCAGCCAACAGGGGCCCGGCTTTGTCCAGTACTTC.

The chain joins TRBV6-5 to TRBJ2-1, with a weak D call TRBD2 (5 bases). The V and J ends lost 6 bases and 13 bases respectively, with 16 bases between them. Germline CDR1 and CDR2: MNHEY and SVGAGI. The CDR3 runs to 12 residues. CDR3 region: CASSTLGLKQFF. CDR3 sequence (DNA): TGTGCCAGCAGCACCCTCGGACTGAAACAGTTCTTC.

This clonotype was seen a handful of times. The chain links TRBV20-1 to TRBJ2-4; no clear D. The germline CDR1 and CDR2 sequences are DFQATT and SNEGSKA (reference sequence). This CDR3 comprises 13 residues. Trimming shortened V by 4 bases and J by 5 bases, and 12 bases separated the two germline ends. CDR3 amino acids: CSAIDKGQNIQYF. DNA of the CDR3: TGCAGTGCTATTGACAAAGGGCAAAACATTCAGTACTTC.

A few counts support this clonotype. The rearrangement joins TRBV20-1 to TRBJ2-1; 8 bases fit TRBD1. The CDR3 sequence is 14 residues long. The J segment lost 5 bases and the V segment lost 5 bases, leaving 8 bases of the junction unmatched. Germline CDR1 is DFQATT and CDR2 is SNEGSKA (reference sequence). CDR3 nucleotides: TGCAGTGCTCTAACCTCGGGACAGGACAATGAGCAGTTCTTC. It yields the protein CSALTSGQDNEQFF.

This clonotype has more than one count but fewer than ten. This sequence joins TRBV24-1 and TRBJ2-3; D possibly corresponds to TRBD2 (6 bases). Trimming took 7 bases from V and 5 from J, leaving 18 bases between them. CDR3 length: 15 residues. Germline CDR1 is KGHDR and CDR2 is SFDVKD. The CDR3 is CATSGGLPPGDTQYF. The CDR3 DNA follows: TGTGCCACCAGCGGAGGACTACCCCCTGGAGATACGCAGTATTTT.